These 18 T cell receptor beta chains share one sample of origin, sequenced in a study of T cell repertoires in cytomegalovirus infection. One entry per CDR3 protein, called by TCRdb with MiXCR from the reads. Of roughly 230,000 distinct CDR3 sequences in the sample, over 15% were seen once. The sequencing sample was made of CD8+ T cells from PBMCs. All receptors derive from a human donor in good health (CMV status not recorded). Some clones in this sample may be carry-over from other donors' samples.

The chain combines TRBV28 with TRBJ2-2; 10 positions agree with TRBD2. The CDR3 length is 19 residues. The junction had 15 bases not matched to a gene; V was cut back by 2 bases and J by 6 bases. Looked up from germline, CDR1 is MDHEN and CDR2 is SYDVKM. CDR3 nucleotides: TGTGCCAGCAGTTTAGTCGCTAGCGGGGGATCGAACGTGGCCGGGGAGCTGTTTTTT. Translated, it gives CASSLVASGGSNVAGELFF.

V usage is TRBV7-6 and J usage is TRBJ2-2; no firm D call. This CDR3 has 13 residues. CDR1 is SGHVS and CDR2 is FNYEAQ in the germline V gene. V was clipped by 0 bases and J by 9 bases, with 8 bases between them. Written as DNA, the CDR3 is TGTGCCAGCAGCTTAGCGAAGGGATGGGAGCTGTTTTTT. It is translated as CASSLAKGWELFF.

This clonotype was counted many times. The chain uses TRBV7-8 and TRBJ1-6; D unclear. V was shortened by 3 bases and J by 7 bases, with 10 bases between the two germline ends. From germline, CDR1 is SGHVS and CDR2 FQNEAQ. This CDR3 has 14 residues. The CDR3 loop is CASSLYYGNSPLHF. CDR3 DNA sequence: TGTGCCAGCAGCTTGTATTACGGAAATTCACCCCTCCACTTT. The whole variable domain, filled in from reference TRBV7-8 and TRBJ1-6, reads GAGVSQSPRYKVAKRGQDVALRCDPISGHVSLFWYQQALGQGPEFLTYFQNEAQLDKSGLPSDRFFAERPEGSVSTLKIQRTQQEDSAVYLCASSLYYGNSPLHFGNGTRLTVT.

The sample holds a few counts of this clonotype. DNA of the CDR3: TGTGCCAGCACCCGAAGTGGGAATTCACCCCTCCACTTT. Protein: CASTRSGNSPLHF. The chain carries TRBV6-6 and TRBJ1-6, with D hard to call. CDR3 length equals 13 residues. Germline V lookup: CDR1 MNHNY, CDR2 SVGAGI (reference sequence). V was clipped by 7 bases and J by 7 bases, with 11 bases between them.

The chain carries TRBV6-5 and TRBJ2-7; D is possibly TRBD1 or TRBD2 (5 bases each). Trimming removed 0 bases from V and 4 bases from J, with 19 bases in between. Germline CDR1 is MNHEY and CDR2 is SVGAGI. This CDR3 is 17 amino acids long. In DNA form, the CDR3 reads TGTGCCAGCAGTTACTCCATTTCTGGGGCGAGGGCTTACGAGCAGTACTTC. It encodes CASSYSISGARAYEQYF.

There are a few counts of this clonotype. The chain is built from TRBV29-1 and TRBJ2-6, with D uncertain. V was shortened by 4 bases and J by 0 bases, with 10 bases between the two germline ends. Germline V gene sequence: CDR1 SQVTM, CDR2 ANQGSEA. The CDR3 has 15 amino acids. The CDR3 loop is CSVAGYLSGANVLTF. CDR3 nucleotide sequence: TGCAGCGTTGCCGGTTACCTCTCTGGGGCCAACGTCCTGACTTTC.

The chain joins TRBV4-3 to TRBJ2-3, with D hard to call. The CDR3 is 14 residues long. V was clipped by 4 bases and J by 1 base, with 9 bases between them. Germline lookup yields CDR1 LGHNA and CDR2 YSLEER. In DNA, the CDR3 is TGCGCCAGCAGCCTGGGCAGTGGCACAGATACGCAGTATTTT. Protein: CASSLGSGTDTQYF.

The CDR3 nucleotides are TGTGCCAGCAGCTTAGGCAGGGGAGCTCAGCCCCAGCATTTT. Translating it yields CASSLGRGAQPQHF. The chain has TRBV7-8 and TRBJ1-5; D possibly corresponds to TRBD1 (6 bases). The CDR3 extends over 14 amino acids. Deletions cut 1 base from V and 6 bases from J, with 10 bases between. In germline, CDR1 is SGHVS, CDR2 FQNEAQ.

This clonotype was counted many times. The CDR3 protein is CASSLSGGASDTQYF. For the CDR3, the DNA is TGTGCCAGCAGCTTAAGTGGCGGGGCGAGCGATACGCAGTATTTT. J is TRBJ2-3 and V is TRBV7-3; weak D call: TRBD2 (6 bases). The CDR3 loop spans 15 amino acids. Trimming removed 1 base from V and 6 bases from J, with 14 bases in between. The germline V gene has CDR1 SGHTA and CDR2 FQGTGA.

This clonotype has a count of ten or more. The chain uses TRBV7-2 and TRBJ2-7; D gene uncertain. Deletions cut 2 bases from V and 3 bases from J, with 8 bases between. Per the germline V gene, CDR1 is SGHTA and CDR2 is FQGNSA. CDR3 length equals 13 residues. The CDR3 protein is CASSLPEFYEQYF. The CDR3 DNA reads TGTGCCAGCAGCTTACCGGAATTCTACGAGCAGTACTTC.

The V call is TRBV4-2, the J call TRBJ2-1; 8 positions match TRBD2. The germline gives CDR1 LGHNA, CDR2 YNFKEQ. Trimming took 2 bases from V and 0 from J; bases not matched to a gene: 6. The CDR3 sequence is 17 residues long. The CDR3 protein is CASSQRTSRNSYNEQFF. The CDR3 DNA reads TGTGCCAGCAGCCAAAGGACTAGCCGTAACTCCTACAATGAGCAGTTCTTC.

This clonotype was seen a handful of times. The rearrangement joins TRBV10-1 to TRBJ2-7, with 9 nucleotides matching TRBD1. The CDR3 covers 16 residues. Germline-derived CDR1 and CDR2 are WNHNN and SYGVQD (reference sequence). The J segment lost 2 bases and the V segment lost 4 bases, leaving 9 bases of the junction unmatched. Written as DNA, the CDR3 is TGCGCCAGCAGTGCCCGTCAACAGGGGGCTGCCTACGAGCAGTACTTC. Amino acid sequence: CASSARQQGAAYEQYF.

The chain combines TRBV20-1 with TRBJ2-5; 13 bases map to TRBD2. The CDR3 is 15 residues long. V shed 4 bases, J shed 5 bases, and the junction held 7 bases outside the gene matches. The germline V gene has CDR1 DFQATT and CDR2 SNEGSKA (reference sequence). The DNA of the CDR3 is TGCAGTGCTACGGGACTAGCGGGGCCTGGGGAGACCCAGTACTTC. Translation: CSATGLAGPGETQYF.

V usage is TRBV28 and J usage is TRBJ2-6, with D possibly matching TRBD1 (5 bases). Germline CDR1 and CDR2: MDHEN and SYDVKM. V gave up 3 bases and J gave up 2 bases, with 17 bases separating them. This CDR3 is 18 amino acids long. The CDR3 here is CASSFLDSAIAGANVLTF. The CDR3 region has the DNA TGTGCCAGCAGTTTTCTCGACAGCGCTATAGCTGGGGCCAACGTCCTGACTTTC.

V usage is TRBV11-2 and J usage is TRBJ2-2; 11 bases line up with TRBD2. J was trimmed by 4 bases and V by 4 bases; bases with no gene match: 5. The CDR3 spans 16 residues. CDR1 and CDR2 from the germline V gene are SGHAT and FQNNGV. DNA of the CDR3: TGTGCCAGCAGCTCAACTAGCGGGGGAATCACCGGGGAGCTGTTTTTT. This codes for CASSSTSGGITGELFF.

As concerns this clonotype: Given a much more abundant clone one base away, this may be a read error. This sequence joins TRBV29-1 and TRBJ2-7, with 11 bases fitting TRBD2. Trimming at V came to 1 base and at J to 3 bases, leaving 2 bases not matched to a gene. CDR3 length equals 14 residues. Germline V gives CDR1 SQVTM, CDR2 ANQGSEA. The CDR3 loop is CSVEGLAGNYEQYF. The CDR3 DNA reads as TGCAGCGTTGAAGGACTAGCGGGGAACTACGAGCAGTACTTC.

This clonotype appeared many times. The CDR3 coding sequence is TGTGCCAGCAGCTTAGTAGGCGACACGCCCGAGGTGATCAGCGAGCAGTACTTC. Translating it yields CASSLVGDTPEVISEQYF. The genes are TRBV7-2 and TRBJ2-7; D is unclear. This CDR3 spans 18 amino acids. V was shortened by 1 base and J by 6 bases, with 25 bases between the two germline ends. Germline values: CDR1 SGHTA, CDR2 FQGNSA. The variable domain in full, completed from reference TRBV7-2 and TRBJ2-7, reads GAGVSQSPSNKVTEKGKDVELRCDPISGHTALYWYRQSLGQGLEFLIYFQGNSAPDKSGLPSDRFSAERTGGSVSTLTIQRTQQEDSAVYLCASSLVGDTPEVISEQYFGPGTRLTVT.

This clonotype was observed a few times. The chain joins TRBV19 to TRBJ2-4, with TRBD2 as a possible D gene (6 bases). The germline V and J ends were trimmed by 3 bases and 0 bases, with 15 bases remaining between them. This CDR3 has 17 residues. CDR1 and CDR2 (germline): LNHDA, SQIVND (reference sequence). DNA for the CDR3: TGTGCCAGTAGTATCCGTGGGAGGACTTTAGCCAAAAACATTCAGTACTTC. It yields the protein CASSIRGRTLAKNIQYF.